The 13 T cell receptor beta chains listed next were all sequenced from one sample in a study of T cells in women clearing cervical HPV infection. Assay used: immunoSEQ multiplex PCR; TCRdb lists only in-frame clones, some missing. This repertoire includes about 20,000 clones. Sequencing used blood buffy coat. The origin of the receptors is a woman between 18 and 70 years old with a cervical HPV16 infection that either progressed to CIN3+ or cleared (not recorded which).

As to this clone: The CDR3 goes on 3 residues after the read ends, and that part is filled in from the germline J gene. This chain uses TRBV7-2 with TRBJ1-2, with TRBD1 identical over 8 bases. V lost 6 bases and J lost 7; bases outside the gene matches: 13. The length of the CDR3 is 15 residues. Germline V gene sequence: CDR1 SGHTA, CDR2 FQGNSA. CDR3 amino acids: CASSSQGAPELGYTF. CDR3 DNA, as far as it was read: TGTGCCAGCAGTTCTCAGGGGGCCCCTGAACTTGGC.

Note on this clone: The missing CDR3 end, 3 residues past where the read stops, is filled in from the germline J gene. The chain is built from TRBV20-1 and TRBJ2-1; 13 bases fit TRBD2. Per the germline V gene, CDR1 is DFQATT and CDR2 is SNEGSKA (reference sequence). This CDR3 is 14 amino acids long. The J segment lost 5 bases and the V segment lost 5 bases, leaving 3 bases of the junction unmatched. The sequenced part of the CDR3 DNA is TGCAGTGCTGCGGGACTAGCGGGGAACAATGAG. The encoded protein is CSAAGLAGNNE. Given in full, the CDR3 is CSAAGLAGNNEQFF.

Concerning this clone itself: The CDR3 extends 3 residues past the end of the read, so its final part is completed from the germline J gene. The V gene is TRBV7-6, the J gene TRBJ1-2; D remains unclear. The CDR3 runs to 15 residues. Germline lookup yields CDR1 SGHVS and CDR2 FNYEAQ. CDR3 bases read: TGTGCCAGCAGCCCTCCGGGATCTAGCACAGATACC. Translation: CASSPPGSSTDT. The full CDR3 protein reads CASSPPGSSTDTYTF.

Incomplete CDR3 DNA: TGTGCCAGCTCTAAGGGTTGGACTGAA. The encoded protein is CASSKGWTE. The entire CDR3 protein is CASSKGWTEAFF. The J gene is TRBJ1-1, the V gene TRBV6-2 or TRBV6-3; no clear D gene. The read terminates 3 residues before the CDR3 end, so the remaining end is supplied by the germline J gene. Germline V lookup: CDR1 MNHEY, CDR2 SVGEGT. The CDR3 length is 12 residues. V was pared by 8 bases and J by 5 bases, with 12 bases between.

A note on this clone: The CDR3 end falls 3 residues outside the read, so it is completed with the germline J gene. The V call is TRBV18, the J call TRBJ2-5; a possible D gene is TRBD2 (5 bases). Looked up from germline, CDR1 is KGHSH and CDR2 is LQKENI. The CDR3 is 14 residues long. This CDR3 reads CASSPGLITDTQYF. The CDR3 bases that were read are TGTGCCAGCTCCCCCGGACTGATCACAGATACC.

A word on this clone: The sequence runs out 3 residues before the end of the CDR3; the remainder is reconstructed from the germline J gene. The same CDR3 also results from other DNA sequences found in this sample. The genes are TRBV9 and TRBJ2-3, with TRBD2 matching 12 bases. The CDR3 spans 16 residues. The trim removed 1 base at V and 3 bases at J, leaving 3 bases unmatched. Germline V CDR1 and CDR2: SGDLS, YYNGEE. CDR3 DNA, as far as it was read: TGTGCCAGCAGCGTACTAGCGGGAGGGAGTACAGATACG. It translates to CASSVLAGGSTDT. The CDR3 reads in full as CASSVLAGGSTDTQYF.

This CDR3 is CSAPRLAGTDTQYF. The part of the CDR3 DNA that was read is TGCAGTGCACCCCGACTAGCGGGCACAGATACG. The chain carries TRBV20-1 and TRBJ2-3, with 9 bases lining up with TRBD2. The read ends 3 residues before the CDR3 terminus; that terminus is restored from the germline J gene. Germline V CDR1 and CDR2: DFQATT, SNEGSKA (reference sequence). CDR3 length equals 14 residues. The V segment lost 6 bases and the J segment 1 base; nucleotides outside the gene matches: 5.

As concerns this clone: The read finishes 3 residues shy of the CDR3 end, and the germline J gene is used to complete it. The chain carries TRBV19 and TRBJ2-3; D is possibly TRBD2 (5 bases). This CDR3 is built from 13 residues. Germline V lookup: CDR1 LNHDA, CDR2 SQIVND (reference sequence). V was clipped by 4 bases and J by 4 bases, with 9 bases between them. The CDR3 bases that were read are TGTGCCAGTAGTACGCGGGTCCCAGATACG. It yields the protein CASSTRVPDT. In full, the CDR3 reads CASSTRVPDTQYF.

Comment on this clone: One end of the junction fails to match germline, which may point to a read error. From the germline J gene comes the end of the CDR3, since the read stops 3 residues before it. Other nucleotide sequences in the sample specify the same CDR3. This chain uses TRBV18 with TRBJ1-3, with D possibly matching TRBD1 (5 bases). CDR1 and CDR2 from the germline V gene are KGHSH and LQKENI. The CDR3 consists of 15 residues. The CDR3 reads CASSPGGSSGNTIYF. The CDR3 DNA, read in part, is TGTGCCAGCTCACCAGGGGGGAGCTCTGGAAACACA. The whole variable domain, remainder taken from reference TRBV18 and TRBJ1-3, is NAGVMQNPRHLVRRRGQEARLRCSPMKGHSHVYWYRQLPEEGLKFMVYLQKENIIDESGMPKERFSAEFPKEGPSILRIQQVVRGDSAAYFCASSPGGSSGNTIYFGEGSWLTVV.

Notes on this clone: The sequenced fragment ends 3 residues before the CDR3 boundary, so the rest is inferred from the germline J gene. The chain has TRBV2 and TRBJ2-1; 10 nucleotides agree with TRBD2. The germline V gene encodes CDR1 SNHLY and CDR2 FYNNEI. V lost 7 bases to trimming and J lost 1 base; unmatched junction nucleotides: 1. This CDR3 region has 14 residues. The DNA read from the CDR3 is TGTGCCAGCAAACTAGCGGGATCCTACAATGAG. Protein sequence: CASKLAGSYNE. The CDR3 reads in full as CASKLAGSYNEQFF.

As regards this clone: The CDR3 extends 3 residues past the end of the read, so its final part is completed from the germline J gene. The chain joins TRBV7-2 to TRBJ1-5, with D unresolved. The germline V and J ends were trimmed by 1 base and 4 bases, with 5 bases remaining between them. The length of the CDR3 is 13 residues. Germline CDR1 reads SGHTA; CDR2 reads FQGNSA. CDR3 sequence reads: CASSLGPNQPQHF. The sequenced CDR3 bases are TGTGCCAGCAGCTTAGGTCCAAATCAGCCC.

Comment on this clone: The read terminates 3 residues before the CDR3 end, so the remaining end is supplied by the germline J gene. The chain joins TRBV5-1 to TRBJ2-3; tentative D call: TRBD2 (6 bases). Germline V lookup: CDR1 SGHRS, CDR2 YFSETQ. The CDR3 loop spans 15 amino acids. The CDR3 sequence is CASSLDGTSQETQYF. CDR3 DNA (partial): TGCGCCAGCAGCTTGGATGGGACTTCTCAAGAGACG.

Details on this clone: Coverage ceases 3 residues before the CDR3 finishes, and the germline J gene fills in the end. The rearrangement links TRBV19 to TRBJ1-2; weak D call: TRBD1 (5 bases). Germline lookup yields CDR1 LNHDA and CDR2 SQIVND (reference sequence). The CDR3 spans 14 residues. The CDR3 loop reads CASRDFLSYNDYTF. The sequenced CDR3 bases are TGTGCCAGCCGGGACTTCCTGTCCTACAATGAC.